The 19 T cell receptor beta chains in this list originate from one sample, sequenced in a study of PD-1 blockade in classical Hodgkin lymphoma. Relapse after autologous stem cell transplantation occurred in every patient, and brentuximab vedotin exposure varied. TCRdb's table, derived via immunoSEQ multiplex PCR, lists solely in-frame clones and lacks some. Here the sample spans about 50,000 clones, roughly 91% being singletons. The material sequenced was peripheral blood mononuclear cells (PBMCs), taken before the second cycle of nivolumab. The receptor set was obtained from a human donor with classical Hodgkin lymphoma.

The chain uses TRBV5-1 and TRBJ1-5; 7 bases are shared with TRBD1. V lost 0 bases to trimming and J lost 5 bases; unmatched junction nucleotides: 2. The germline V gene encodes CDR1 SGHRS and CDR2 YFSETQ. The CDR3 covers 14 residues. CDR3 amino acids: CASSLAGGDQPQHF. In nucleotides, the CDR3 is TGCGCCAGCAGCTTGGCAGGGGGAGATCAGCCCCAGCATTTT.

The gene calls are TRBV5-1 and TRBJ2-4, with D maybe TRBD1 (6 bases). This CDR3 region has 14 residues. The V end was cut by 3 bases, the J end by 1 base, with 8 bases between. Germline assignment: CDR1 SGHRS and CDR2 YFSETQ. The CDR3 DNA reads as TGCGCCAGCAGCTCTGGACAGGCCAAAAACATTCAGTACTTC. This gives the protein CASSSGQAKNIQYF. The whole variable domain, filled in from reference TRBV5-1 and TRBJ2-4, reads KAGVTQTPRYLIKTRGQQVTLSCSPISGHRSVSWYQQTPGQGLQFLFEYFSETQRNKGNFPGRFSGRQFSNSRSEMNVSTLELGDSALYLCASSSGQAKNIQYFGAGTRLSVL.

V gene TRBV6-5 combines with J gene TRBJ2-2; the match to TRBD1 covers 8 bases. Germline V gene data show CDR1 as MNHEY and CDR2 as SVGAGI. The CDR3 length is 16 residues. V gave up 1 base and J gave up 6 bases; unmatched junction bases: 7. The CDR3 here is CASSYWGQVRAGELFF. The CDR3 nucleotides are TGTGCCAGCAGTTACTGGGGACAGGTCAGGGCCGGGGAGCTGTTTTTT.

This chain joins TRBV5-1 and TRBJ2-7; tentatively, D is TRBD1 or TRBD2 (5 bases each). Germline V gene data show CDR1 as SGHRS and CDR2 as YFSETQ. The CDR3 sequence is 15 residues long. V was pared by 4 bases and J by 1 base, with 15 bases between. The CDR3 here is CASSHPGEGSYEQYF. The CDR3 coding sequence is TGCGCCAGCAGCCATCCCGGAGAGGGGTCCTACGAGCAGTACTTC.

The chain is built from TRBV11-2 and TRBJ2-7; no clear D gene. The CDR3 spans 10 residues. Germline V gene data show CDR1 as SGHAT and CDR2 as FQNNGV. Between the trimmed V and J ends, which lost 4 bases and 2 bases, there was a span of 0 bases. The CDR3 DNA reads TGTGCCAGCAGCTCCTACGAGCAGTACTTC. Its translation is CASSSYEQYF.

V gene TRBV5-1 combines with J gene TRBJ1-1, with 9 bases identical to TRBD1. The CDR3 has 16 residues. V was clipped by 4 bases and J by 4 bases; unmatched bases: 11. CDR1 SGHRS and CDR2 YFSETQ come from the germline V gene. CDR3 loop: CASSPQGQGGGTEAFF. The CDR3 coding sequence is TGCGCCAGCAGCCCCCAGGGACAGGGAGGTGGCACTGAAGCTTTCTTT.

V and J are TRBV19 and TRBJ2-1, with TRBD2 matching over 7 bases. Germline V gene data show CDR1 as LNHDA and CDR2 as SQIVND (reference sequence). CDR3 size: 14 residues. V lost 3 bases to trimming and J lost 8 bases; unmatched junction nucleotides: 7. The CDR3 DNA follows: TGTGCCAGTAGTATTGGGAGGGAAGGCTATGAGCAGTTCTTC. Protein sequence: CASSIGREGYEQFF.

The rearrangement links TRBV6-1 to TRBJ2-5; a possible D gene is TRBD2 (6 bases). The tail of the sequence fits TRBJ2-7 better, so the J call may be wrong. Germline V lookup: CDR1 MNHNS, CDR2 SASEGT. This CDR3 has 17 residues. CDR3 DNA sequence: TGTGCCAGCAGTGAAGCCGAGGGACTCCCGATGTCTTACGAGCAGTACTTC. Its protein product is CASSEAEGLPMSYEQYF.

The chain combines TRBV7-9 with TRBJ2-5; tentatively, D is TRBD1 or TRBD2 (5 bases each). Trimming cost V 2 bases and J 4 bases, with 11 bases left between them. This CDR3 spans 14 amino acids. Germline CDR1 is SEHNR and CDR2 is FQNEAQ (reference sequence). CDR3 region: CASSLSGQGETQYF. For the CDR3, the DNA is TGTGCCAGCAGCTTAAGCGGCCAGGGAGAGACCCAGTACTTC.

The chain is built from TRBV5-1 and TRBJ2-3; the D is unclear. CDR1 is SGHRS and CDR2 is YFSETQ in the germline V gene. The ends were cut back, 0 bases at V and 4 bases at J, with 9 bases in the middle. The CDR3 sequence is 14 residues long. This chain's CDR3 is CASSLEADADTQYF. The CDR3 nucleotides are TGCGCCAGCAGCTTGGAGGCAGACGCAGATACGCAGTATTTT.

V usage is TRBV7-9 and J usage is TRBJ1-4, with 10 bases aligning to TRBD1. Per the germline V gene, CDR1 is SEHNR and CDR2 is FQNEAQ (reference sequence). The CDR3 totals 15 residues. Unmatched junction bases numbered 3, after V lost 1 base and J lost 7 bases. For the CDR3, the DNA is TGTGCCAGCAGCTTAGTCGACAGGGGGCGTGAAAAACTGTTTTTT. This translates into CASSLVDRGREKLFF.

CDR3 sequence: CASSLDYGGENTEAFF. The DNA of the CDR3 is TGTGCCAGCAGCTTAGATTATGGGGGGGAGAACACTGAAGCTTTCTTT. The gene calls are TRBV11-2 and TRBJ1-1; maybe TRBD1 (5 bases). The length of the CDR3 is 16 residues. CDR1 and CDR2 from the germline V gene are SGHAT and FQNNGV. V lost 0 bases to trimming and J lost 1 base, with 12 bases between them.

This chain uses TRBV9 with TRBJ1-2; D not resolved. The CDR3 spans 14 residues. From germline, CDR1 is SGDLS and CDR2 YYNGEE. Trimming cost V 0 bases and J 2 bases, with 8 bases left between them. The CDR3 reads CASSVVAGNYGYTF. Here the CDR3 DNA reads TGTGCCAGCAGCGTAGTGGCAGGAAACTATGGCTACACCTTC.

The chain carries TRBV9 and TRBJ2-7, with D perhaps matching TRBD1 (6 bases). Germline loops: CDR1 SGDLS, CDR2 YYNGEE. V was pared by 3 bases and J by 6 bases, with 16 bases between. This CDR3 region has 14 residues. CDR3: CASSAGTGYSEQYF. CDR3 nucleotides: TGTGCCAGCAGCGCCGGAACAGGGTACAGCGAGCAGTACTTC.

A single count supports this clone. The J gene is TRBJ1-6, the V gene TRBV13, with TRBD1 as a possible D gene (5 bases). CDR1 and CDR2 from the germline V gene are PRHDT and FYEKMQ (reference sequence). The V and J ends lost 5 bases and 0 bases respectively, with 11 bases between them. This CDR3 has 16 residues. The CDR3 is CASSQGVSSYNSPLHF. The CDR3 region has the DNA TGTGCCAGCAGCCAAGGGGTGAGCTCCTATAATTCACCCCTCCACTTT.

J is TRBJ2-5 and V is TRBV5-1; D uncertain. This CDR3 comprises 13 residues. In germline, CDR1 is SGHRS, CDR2 YFSETQ. With 5 bases removed from V and 1 base from J, the gap between germline ends came to 9 bases. The CDR3 sequence: CASRGLVQETQYF. The CDR3 nucleotides are TGCGCCAGCAGGGGTCTAGTCCAAGAGACCCAGTACTTC.

The chain links TRBV9 to TRBJ2-7, with 13 positions matching TRBD2. The trim removed 1 base at V and 6 bases at J, leaving 10 bases unmatched. This CDR3 is 17 amino acids long. Per germline, CDR1 SGDLS and CDR2 YYNGEE. The CDR3: CASSVIPTSGGSGEQYF. The CDR3 nucleotides are TGTGCCAGCAGCGTAATCCCGACTAGCGGGGGGAGTGGCGAGCAGTACTTC. The whole variable domain, filled in from reference TRBV9 and TRBJ2-7, reads DSGVTQTPKHLITATGQRVTLRCSPRSGDLSVYWYQQSLDQGLQFLIQYYNGEERAKGNILERFSAQQFPDLHSELNLSSLELGDSALYFCASSVIPTSGGSGEQYFGPGTRLTVT.

The chain combines TRBV7-3 with TRBJ2-2, with 8 positions matching TRBD2. Trimming removed 8 bases from V and 2 bases from J; junction bases left unmatched: 7. Germline lookup yields CDR1 SGHTA and CDR2 FQGTGA. The CDR3 loop spans 15 amino acids. CDR3 sequence reads: CASGPAGANTGELFF. For the CDR3, the DNA is TGTGCCAGCGGTCCAGCGGGGGCCAACACCGGGGAGCTGTTTTTT. Full variable domain (rest looked up from reference TRBV7-3 and TRBJ2-2): GAGVSQTPSNKVTEKGKYVELRCDPISGHTALYWYRQSLGQGPEFLIYFQGTGAADDSGLPNDRFFAVRPEGSVSTLKIQRTERGDSAVYLCASGPAGANTGELFFGEGSRLTVL.

In DNA form, the CDR3 reads TGCGCCAGCAGCTCTGGGGGACAGGGGGCAAATGAGCAGTTCTTC. It encodes CASSSGGQGANEQFF. The V and J genes are TRBV5-1 and TRBJ2-1; TRBD1 matches 12 bases. Unmatched junction bases numbered 5, after V lost 3 bases and J lost 7 bases. The CDR3 consists of 15 residues. The germline CDR1 and CDR2 sequences are SGHRS and YFSETQ.